These 21 T cell receptor beta chains originate from one sample sequenced in a study of cytomegalovirus exposure and HLA in healthy donors. The protocol was immunoSEQ multiplex PCR, while the TCRdb copy is restricted to in-frame clones and leaves out a portion. Of hundreds of thousands of clones listed, just over 85% are singletons. The sequenced material came from PBMCs. The receptor source for this set is a woman between 18 and 29 years old in good health and CMV-seronegative.

This clone was observed a single time. The rearrangement uses TRBV28 and TRBJ1-1, with 7 bases identical to TRBD1. CDR1 is MDHEN and CDR2 is SYDVKM in the germline V gene. This CDR3 contains 14 residues. The junction had 4 bases not matched to a gene; V was cut back by 6 bases and J by 0 bases. CDR3 sequence reads: CASRPGQMNTEAFF. The CDR3 DNA reads TGTGCCAGCAGACCGGGACAGATGAACACTGAAGCTTTCTTT.

This chain links TRBV4-2 with TRBJ2-2, with TRBD2 matching over 12 bases. CDR3 length equals 16 residues. Germline V gives CDR1 LGHNA, CDR2 YNFKEQ. The junction had 6 bases not matched to a gene; V was cut back by 4 bases and J by 6 bases. The CDR3 loop is CASSPLAGGFPGELFF. In DNA form, the CDR3 reads TGTGCCAGCAGCCCGCTAGCGGGGGGGTTTCCCGGGGAGCTGTTTTTT.

This sequence joins TRBV9 and TRBJ2-7; D not certain. CDR1 and CDR2 (germline): SGDLS, YYNGEE. The CDR3 length is 13 residues. Trimming removed 0 bases from V and 2 bases from J, with 6 bases in between. This chain's CDR3 is CASSVGYPYEQYF. CDR3 in DNA: TGTGCCAGCAGCGTAGGTTATCCCTACGAGCAGTACTTC.

Concerning this clone itself: The junction and the germline gene differ at one end; a read error may be behind it. The V gene is TRBV7-8, the J gene TRBJ1-5; TRBD1 matches at 7 bases. Germline V gene data show CDR1 as SGHVS and CDR2 as FQNEAQ. This CDR3 spans 11 amino acids. The CDR3 region has the DNA TGTGCCAGCAGCTTGGGACAGCGGTTGGATTTT. It translates to CASSLGQRLDF.

This chain links TRBV4-1 with TRBJ2-7; tentative D call: TRBD1 (6 bases). V was cut by 5 bases and J by 0 bases, with 17 bases left in between. The CDR3 consists of 16 residues. Per germline, CDR1 MGHRA and CDR2 YSYEKL. The chain's CDR3 is CASSSTRQAFSYEQYF. CDR3 DNA: TGCGCCAGCAGCTCCACCCGACAGGCCTTCTCCTACGAGCAGTACTTC.

Comments on this clone: This clone may be a read error of a much larger clone one base away. J is TRBJ2-1 and V is TRBV27; the match to TRBD2 covers 11 bases. Trimming at V came to 6 bases and at J to 5 bases, leaving 0 bases not matched to a gene. Germline CDR1 and CDR2: MNHEY and SMNVEV (reference sequence). CDR3 length equals 13 residues. The CDR3 nucleotides are TGTGCCAGCAGGGGACTAGCGGACAATGAGCAGTTCTTC. Translating gives CASRGLADNEQFF.

This clone appeared once. The chain joins TRBV7-9 to TRBJ2-7, with D unclear. The CDR3 spans 15 residues. Germline CDR1 reads SEHNR; CDR2 reads FQNEAQ (reference sequence). Trimming cost V 0 bases and J 2 bases, with 11 bases left between them. This chain's CDR3 is CASSLAITDTYEQYF. The CDR3 nucleotides are TGTGCCAGCAGCTTAGCGATCACTGATACCTACGAGCAGTACTTC.

The rearrangement joins TRBV28 to TRBJ2-3; 8 bases fit TRBD1. Germline V gene sequence: CDR1 MDHEN, CDR2 SYDVKM. Trimming removed 7 bases from V and 4 bases from J; junction bases left unmatched: 10. The CDR3 totals 15 residues. The CDR3 loop is CASKSQGASSDTQYF. CDR3 in DNA: TGTGCCAGCAAAAGCCAGGGGGCTTCATCAGATACGCAGTATTTT.

This clone was picked up one time. This sequence joins TRBV28 and TRBJ2-7, with 10 bases fitting TRBD1. CDR3 size: 15 residues. J gave up 3 bases and V 3 bases, and 5 bases lay outside the gene matches. Germline V gene lookup returns CDR1 MDHEN and CDR2 SYDVKM. The CDR3 region has the DNA TGTGCCAGCAGTTTCCCCGGGACAGGGGTCTACGAGCAGTACTTC. Protein sequence: CASSFPGTGVYEQYF. Together with reference TRBV28 and TRBJ2-7, the CDR3 gives the full variable domain: DVKVTQSSRYLVKRTGEKVFLECVQDMDHENMFWYRQDPGLGLRLIYFSYDVKMKEKGDIPEGYSVSREKKERFSLILESASTNQTSMYLCASSFPGTGVYEQYFGPGTRLTVT.

V gene TRBV29-1 combines with J gene TRBJ1-5; 7 nucleotides align to TRBD1. The trim removed 4 bases at V and 0 bases at J, leaving 6 bases unmatched. CDR1 and CDR2 (germline): SQVTM, ANQGSEA. There are 15 residues in the CDR3. The CDR3 loop reads CSVGDRVDSNQPQHF. CDR3 nucleotide sequence: TGCAGCGTTGGAGACAGGGTTGATAGCAATCAGCCCCAGCATTTT. Based on the CDR3 plus reference TRBV29-1 and TRBJ1-5, the full variable domain is SAVISQKPSRDICQRGTSLTIQCQVDSQVTMMFWYRQQPGQSLTLIATANQGSEATYESGFVIDKFPISRPNLTFSTLTVSNMSPEDSSIYLCSVGDRVDSNQPQHFGDGTRLSIL.

The count of this clone is one. The chain links TRBV6-1 to TRBJ2-2, with 10 bases identical to TRBD2. The CDR3 consists of 17 residues. V lost 0 bases to trimming and J lost 6 bases; unmatched junction nucleotides: 7. CDR1 MNHNS and CDR2 SASEGT come from the germline V gene. CDR3 sequence (DNA): TGTGCCAGCAGTGAAGCGCTTCCGGGACTAGCGCCCGGGGAGCTGTTTTTT. Translation: CASSEALPGLAPGELFF.

The J gene is TRBJ2-3, the V gene TRBV21-1; the table calls TRBD2, which could not be checked here. TRBV21-1 is a known pseudogene. This CDR3 spans 18 amino acids. In DNA form, the CDR3 reads TGTGCCAGCAGCAAATGTGAAGCGGGGGACAGAAGTGCAGATACGCAGTATTTT. Translation gives CASSKCEAGDRSADTQYF.

The rearrangement uses TRBV5-4 and TRBJ2-7; possible D gene TRBD2, 6 bases. V lost 4 bases and J lost 3, with 17 bases in between. Germline CDR1 and CDR2: SGHNT and YYREEE (reference sequence). The CDR3 runs 15 residues. The CDR3 nucleotides read TGTGCCAGCAGCCCACCACCGGGACTTCACTACGAGCAGTACTTC. This gives the protein CASSPPPGLHYEQYF.

V gene TRBV2 combines with J gene TRBJ2-5; the match to TRBD2 covers 8 bases. V shed 5 bases and J 2 bases; nucleotides not matched to a gene: 7. Germline loops: CDR1 SNHLY, CDR2 FYNNEI. The CDR3 contains 15 residues. The CDR3 protein is CASSYTSGLQETQYF. For the CDR3, the DNA is TGTGCCAGCAGTTATACTAGCGGTCTTCAAGAGACCCAGTACTTC.

The J gene is TRBJ2-7, the V gene TRBV27, with D maybe TRBD1 (6 bases). V was shortened by 2 bases and J by 2 bases, with 13 bases between the two germline ends. Germline CDR1 and CDR2: MNHEY and SMNVEV (reference sequence). The CDR3 has 15 amino acids. Here the CDR3 DNA reads TGTGCCAGCAGTTTAAGAGTAGGGGGAACCTACGAGCAGTACTTC. Translation: CASSLRVGGTYEQYF.

The chain has TRBV4-2 and TRBJ2-7; D perhaps matches TRBD2 (5 bases). Germline V lookup: CDR1 LGHNA, CDR2 YNFKEQ. V was pared by 0 bases and J by 0 bases, with 15 bases between. The CDR3 has 17 amino acids. The CDR3 nucleotides are TGTGCCAGCAGCCAAGAAGCGAAGCGGAGTCTCTCCTACGAGCAGTACTTC. It codes for CASSQEAKRSLSYEQYF.

This rearrangement joins TRBV28 to TRBJ2-5, with 9 bases that match TRBD1. J was trimmed by 6 bases and V by 5 bases; bases with no gene match: 7. The germline CDR1 and CDR2 sequences are MDHEN and SYDVKM. The CDR3 is 14 amino acids. The CDR3 sequence is CASSPGQGRQTQYF. CDR3 coding DNA: TGTGCCAGCAGTCCGGGACAGGGAAGGCAGACCCAGTACTTC.

This clone has just a few counts. The J gene is TRBJ1-5, the V gene TRBV2; D possibly corresponds to TRBD1 (6 bases). This CDR3 contains 15 residues. Trimming removed 7 bases at V and 0 bases at J, with 13 bases between. Per the germline V gene, CDR1 is SNHLY and CDR2 is FYNNEI. The DNA for the CDR3 is TGTGCCAGCAAGGCTAGGGGGAATAGCAATCAGCCCCAGCATTTT. As protein: CASKARGNSNQPQHF.

This sequence joins TRBV25-1 and TRBJ2-1; TRBD2 agrees at 9 bases. The V gene end was trimmed by 7 bases and the J gene end by 6 bases; junction bases not matched to a gene: 10. Germline V lookup: CDR1 MGHDK, CDR2 SYGVNS. This CDR3 has 15 residues. The CDR3 is CASTVQREEVNEQFF. The CDR3 bases are TGTGCCAGCACTGTACAGCGGGAGGAAGTCAATGAGCAGTTCTTC.

This clone was seen only a few times. This CDR3 reads CASSQSFIVNGLMNTEAFF. In DNA, the CDR3 is TGTGCCAGCAGCCAATCTTTCATTGTCAACGGACTCATGAACACTGAAGCTTTCTTT. The V gene is TRBV16, the J gene TRBJ1-1; no firm D call. V gave up 0 bases and J gave up 0 bases, with 20 bases separating them. Germline V gene sequence: CDR1 KGHSY, CDR2 FQNENV. The CDR3 covers 19 residues.

The rearrangement joins TRBV10-3 to TRBJ1-2; D ambiguous. V dropped 4 bases and J dropped 2 bases, with 8 bases sitting between them. The CDR3 sequence is 13 residues long. Per germline, CDR1 ENHRY and CDR2 SYGVKD. CDR3 sequence (DNA): TGTGCCATCAGTGGCGGGCCGAACTATGGCTACACCTTC. This gives the protein CAISGGPNYGYTF.